This T cell receptor (beta chain) was captured in a study of radiation and T cells in renal cell carcinoma. Study-wide background: Nephrectomy followed 15 Gy stereotactic body radiation by 4 weeks. Points from the study as a whole: From baseline, blood top tumor clonotypes peaked at 2 weeks post-radiation.

The CDR3 extends over 15 amino acids. Trimming shortened V by 1 base and J by 7 bases, and 14 bases separated the two germline ends. Germline values: CDR1 WSHSY, CDR2 SAAADI. Of note for this clone: What it binds is not known.

Time point described: blood 2 weeks post-SBRT. Treatment: 15 Gy SBRT to primary tumor, nephrectomy 4 weeks later. Sequencing used immunoSEQ multiplex PCR; TCRdb keeps in-frame clones, though not all of them. The table shows about 49,000 clones, with 75% to 85% occurring only once. This TCR derives from a woman in her 70s with renal cell carcinoma. The input for sequencing was blood, taken from a patient whose treatment included radiotherapy and nephrectomy. V usage is TRBV10-2 and J usage is TRBJ2-1, with D perhaps matching TRBD2 (5 bases). CDR3 sequence reads: CASSELAGRGNEQFF. The CDR3, as DNA: TGCGCCAGCAGTGAGTTGGCAGGTCGGGGTAATGAGCAGTTCTTC.